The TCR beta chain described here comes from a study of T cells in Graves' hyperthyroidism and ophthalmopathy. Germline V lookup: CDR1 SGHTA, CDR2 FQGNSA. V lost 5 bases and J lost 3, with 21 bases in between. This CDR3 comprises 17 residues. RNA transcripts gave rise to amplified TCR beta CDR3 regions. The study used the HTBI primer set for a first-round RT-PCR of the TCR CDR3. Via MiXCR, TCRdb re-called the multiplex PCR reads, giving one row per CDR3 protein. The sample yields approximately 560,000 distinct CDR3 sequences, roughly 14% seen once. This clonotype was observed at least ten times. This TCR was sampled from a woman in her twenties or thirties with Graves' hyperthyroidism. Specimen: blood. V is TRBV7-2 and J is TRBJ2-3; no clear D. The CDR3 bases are TGTGCCAGCAGCCAGAACTCAGCCCCCACTAAGACAGATACGCAGTATTTT. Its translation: CASSQNSAPTKTDTQYF. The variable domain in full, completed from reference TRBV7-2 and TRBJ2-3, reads GAGVSQSPSNKVTEKGKDVELRCDPISGHTALYWYRQSLGQGLEFLIYFQGNSAPDKSGLPSDRFSAERTGGSVSTLTIQRTQQEDSAVYLCASSQNSAPTKTDTQYFGPGTRLTVL.